This T cell receptor (beta chain) was observed in a study of cytomegalovirus exposure and HLA in healthy donors. Clones were sequenced by immunoSEQ multiplex PCR, and TCRdb holds only the in-frame ones, with some missing. The table lists 200,000 to 300,000 clones, approximately 86% of them singletons, with 1% to 1.5% in the top ten. Germline V gene lookup returns CDR1 MDHEN and CDR2 SYDVKM. The V end was cut by 4 bases, the J end by 5 bases, with 15 bases between. CDR3 length equals 14 residues. The table lists this clone with a few counts. What it binds is not known. Study-level findings and limits: Published work reported that the classifier diagnosed cytomegalovirus status with high specificity and sensitivity. Testing in vitro showed a few CMV-associated chains specific for CMV antigens.

The V call is TRBV28, the J call TRBJ2-7; D is ambiguous. The source of this sequence is a woman aged 30 to 39 in good health and CMV-seropositive. Source material: PBMCs. CDR3: CASSSHRSEHEQYF. CDR3 in DNA: TGTGCCAGCAGTTCCCACCGGAGTGAACACGAGCAGTACTTC. The variable domain in full, with the rest retrieved from reference TRBV28 and TRBJ2-7, is DVKVTQSSRYLVKRTGEKVFLECVQDMDHENMFWYRQDPGLGLRLIYFSYDVKMKEKGDIPEGYSVSREKKERFSLILESASTNQTSMYLCASSSHRSEHEQYFGPGTRLTVT.